The 28 T cell receptor beta chains given below trace back to one sample, sequenced in a study of STAT3 mutations in large granular lymphocyte leukemia. Broader study findings: Every T-cell large granular lymphocyte leukemia patient had at least one immunodominant TCR beta clonotype.

The data were produced by immunoSEQ multiplex PCR, yet TCRdb's version contains in-frame clones alone and is incomplete. The sample lists around 33,000 clones, about 83% occurring once. These TCRs' antigens remain unknown. Sequenced sample: peripheral blood mononuclear cells. These receptors came from a woman aged 45-65 years with T-cell large granular lymphocyte leukemia. Some clones in this sample may be carry-over from other donors' samples.

The V call is TRBV2, the J call TRBJ2-7, with D possibly TRBD1 on 5 matching bases. The germline CDR1 and CDR2 sequences are SNHLY and FYNNEI. This CDR3 has 14 amino acids. Trimming cost V 4 bases and J 0 bases, with 10 bases left between them. For the CDR3, the DNA is TGTGCCAGCAGTGCCGACAGAAACTCCTACGAGCAGTACTTC. Translation gives CASSADRNSYEQYF.

The J gene is TRBJ2-2, the V gene TRBV6-6, with a weak D call TRBD2 (5 bases). The V end lost 6 bases, the J end lost 3 bases, and 11 bases lay between the germline ends. Germline CDR1 MNHNY, CDR2 SVGAGI (reference sequence). This CDR3 has 14 residues. For the CDR3, the DNA is TGTGCCAGCAGCCCTATGCGGGACACCGGGGAGCTGTTTTTT. This encodes CASSPMRDTGELFF.

V is TRBV4-3 and J is TRBJ2-1, with D unclear. The CDR3 covers 15 residues. Trimming took off 2 bases at V and 3 bases at J, with 11 bases between the two ends. From germline, CDR1 is LGHNA and CDR2 YSLEER. CDR3 residues: CASSQSRFSYNEQFF. The CDR3 bases are TGCGCCAGCAGCCAATCTAGGTTTAGCTACAATGAGCAGTTCTTC.

This chain links TRBV25-1 with TRBJ1-5; D gene uncertain. The CDR3 contains 15 residues. Trimming stripped 1 base from V and 1 base from J, with 8 bases between. Germline-derived CDR1 and CDR2 are MGHDK and SYGVNS. Here the CDR3 reads CASSESVGSNQPQHF. Written as DNA, the CDR3 is TGTGCCAGCAGTGAATCCGTCGGGAGCAATCAGCCCCAGCATTTT.

The chain couples TRBV19 to TRBJ2-7; TRBD1 matches 10 bases. V shed 3 bases and J 3 bases; nucleotides not matched to a gene: 2. Germline-derived CDR1 and CDR2 are LNHDA and SQIVND (reference sequence). The CDR3 runs to 14 residues. CDR3 sequence reads: CASSIRTGGYEQYF. In nucleotides, the CDR3 is TGTGCCAGTAGTATTAGGACAGGGGGCTACGAGCAGTACTTC.

The chain joins TRBV7-9 to TRBJ2-5; 8 bases map to TRBD2. V shed 5 bases, J shed 3 bases, and the junction held 20 bases outside the gene matches. From germline, CDR1 is SEHNR and CDR2 FQNEAQ (reference sequence). This CDR3 is built from 19 residues. The CDR3: CASSHPRGNGRAPEETQYF. The CDR3 nucleotides are TGTGCCAGCAGCCATCCCCGGGGTAACGGGAGGGCCCCAGAAGAGACCCAGTACTTC.

The genes are TRBV7-9 and TRBJ2-7; D unclear. V was cut by 1 base and J by 5 bases, with 9 bases left in between. Germline V CDR1 and CDR2: SEHNR, FQNEAQ (reference sequence). The CDR3 is made up of 13 amino acids. This CDR3 reads CASSLGVGNEQYF. In DNA, the CDR3 is TGTGCCAGCAGCTTAGGGGTGGGCAACGAGCAGTACTTC.

The gene calls are TRBV18 and TRBJ2-7; perhaps TRBD1 as D (5 bases). The CDR3 contains 13 residues. V lost 4 bases, J lost 3 bases, and 10 bases lay in between. Germline V gene sequence: CDR1 KGHSH, CDR2 LQKENI. The CDR3 DNA is TGTGCCAGCTCACGGCAGGGATTCTACGAGCAGTACTTC. Translating it yields CASSRQGFYEQYF.

The chain joins TRBV28 to TRBJ1-2, with D hard to call. In germline, CDR1 is MDHEN, CDR2 SYDVKM. Trimming shortened V by 5 bases and J by 1 base, and 2 bases separated the two germline ends. CDR3 length equals 11 residues. CDR3 coding DNA: TGTGCCAGCAGTGTTAACTATGGCTACACCTTC. Residues: CASSVNYGYTF.

The gene calls are TRBV28 and TRBJ2-5, with TRBD2 identical over 12 bases. Germline V gene lookup returns CDR1 MDHEN and CDR2 SYDVKM. Trimming took 1 base from V and 4 from J; bases not matched to a gene: 10. This CDR3 comprises 18 residues. This CDR3 is CASSLYPPTSGSGETQYF. The CDR3 bases are TGTGCCAGCAGTTTATATCCCCCGACTAGCGGGAGTGGAGAGACCCAGTACTTC.

The table lists this clone with a few counts. The V gene is TRBV5-1, the J gene TRBJ2-1, with D possibly being TRBD2 (6 bases). The V and J ends lost 6 bases and 3 bases respectively, with 13 bases between them. CDR1 and CDR2 (germline): SGHRS, YFSETQ. The length of the CDR3 is 14 residues. The CDR3 here is CASTLADNYNEQFF. CDR3 in DNA: TGCGCCAGCACATTAGCGGATAACTACAATGAGCAGTTCTTC.

V is TRBV27 and J is TRBJ1-1; TRBD1 matches 7 bases. The V segment lost 2 bases and the J segment 1 base; nucleotides outside the gene matches: 4. The CDR3 is made up of 15 amino acids. From germline, CDR1 is MNHEY and CDR2 SMNVEV (reference sequence). The CDR3 region has the DNA TGTGCCAGCAGTTTAAACAGGGGATGGAACACTGAAGCTTTCTTT. It translates to CASSLNRGWNTEAFF.

V gene TRBV29-1 combines with J gene TRBJ1-5, with D tentatively TRBD1 (5 bases). This CDR3 is built from 13 residues. CDR1 and CDR2 (germline): SQVTM, ANQGSEA. The germline V and J ends were trimmed by 6 bases and 7 bases, with 16 bases remaining between them. The CDR3 sequence is CSVHTGIGQPQHF. CDR3 nucleotides: TGCAGCGTGCACACAGGTATTGGACAGCCCCAGCATTTT.

This clone was observed a single time. This chain uses TRBV11-2 with TRBJ1-2; D call uncertain. V dropped 7 bases and J dropped 0 bases, with 15 bases sitting between them. The CDR3 covers 15 residues. Germline loops: CDR1 SGHAT, CDR2 FQNNGV. The CDR3 DNA reads TGTGCCAGCACCACGGGCCGGCAGACTAACTATGGCTACACCTTC. Translating it yields CASTTGRQTNYGYTF.

This chain links TRBV7-9 with TRBJ2-3; 14 bases align to TRBD2. Germline trimming cut 5 bases from V and 5 bases from J; bases unmatched to any gene: 9. The germline gives CDR1 SEHNR, CDR2 FQNEAQ (reference sequence). This CDR3 spans 17 amino acids. CDR3 bases: TGTGCCAGCAGCCCAACCGGGACTAGCGGGAGCCGAGATACGCAGTATTTT. This encodes CASSPTGTSGSRDTQYF.

This sequence joins TRBV7-2 and TRBJ2-3; D gene uncertain. CDR3 length equals 14 residues. V was pared by 5 bases and J by 0 bases, with 9 bases between. Germline CDR1 and CDR2: SGHTA and FQGNSA. CDR3: CASSPSSSTDTQYF. CDR3 DNA: TGTGCCAGCAGCCCTAGTTCTAGCACAGATACGCAGTATTTT.

The chain joins TRBV7-9 to TRBJ1-1; D ambiguous. Germline values: CDR1 SEHNR, CDR2 FQNEAQ (reference sequence). V lost 5 bases, J lost 1 base, and 20 bases lay in between. The CDR3 length is 17 residues. Written as DNA, the CDR3 is TGTGCCAGCAGCCCTCCCCTAGCAGGAAGAGGGAACACTGAAGCTTTCTTT. This encodes CASSPPLAGRGNTEAFF.

This clone was detected only once. The chain couples TRBV29-1 to TRBJ2-5; 8 bases align to TRBD2. CDR3 size: 13 residues. V was pared by 3 bases and J by 7 bases, with 7 bases of the junction left unmatched. Per germline, CDR1 SQVTM and CDR2 ANQGSEA. The CDR3 DNA follows: TGCAGCGTTGAGGGACTAGAAGATCGGACCCAGTACTTC. It yields the protein CSVEGLEDRTQYF.

The DNA for the CDR3 is TGTGCCAGCAGCAAGGGACAGGGACCCTACGAGCAGTACTTC. It yields the protein CASSKGQGPYEQYF. This chain joins TRBV7-2 and TRBJ2-7, with 9 bases fitting TRBD1. Trimming took 5 bases from V and 2 from J; bases not matched to a gene: 4. The germline V gene has CDR1 SGHTA and CDR2 FQGNSA. This CDR3 has 14 residues.

This chain connects TRBV6-1 to TRBJ1-1; 8 bases match TRBD1. Germline CDR1 reads MNHNS; CDR2 reads SASEGT. V trimming: 4 bases; J trimming: 4 bases; junction bases outside the gene matches: 8. This CDR3 spans 15 amino acids. CDR3 DNA: TGTGCCAGCAGTGGAGTCAGGGGGCTGCCCACTGAAGCTTTCTTT. It translates to CASSGVRGLPTEAFF.

The chain uses TRBV6-6 and TRBJ2-7; D gene uncertain. Germline V gives CDR1 MNHNY, CDR2 SVGAGI (reference sequence). The CDR3 covers 12 residues. The V end was cut by 7 bases, the J end by 4 bases, with 11 bases between. The CDR3 spells CASTQVLYEQYF. The DNA for the CDR3 is TGTGCCAGCACTCAGGTCTTGTACGAGCAGTACTTC.

The chain joins TRBV27 to TRBJ2-6; TRBD1 is a possible D gene (5 bases). The V gene lost 5 bases and the J gene lost 2 bases, with 7 bases spanning the gap. The CDR3 has 14 residues. The germline V gene has CDR1 MNHEY and CDR2 SMNVEV (reference sequence). The CDR3 reads CASSLTAGANVLTF. CDR3 in DNA: TGTGCCAGCAGTCTGACAGCTGGGGCCAACGTCCTGACTTTC.

The CDR3 region is CASSLESSVRAEQYF. The CDR3 DNA is TGTGCCAGCAGCTTAGAGTCTAGCGTCAGGGCCGAGCAGTACTTC. The chain has TRBV7-2 and TRBJ2-7, with D perhaps matching TRBD2 (6 bases). This CDR3 is built from 15 residues. V lost 1 base and J lost 6, with 16 bases in between. Germline-derived CDR1 and CDR2 are SGHTA and FQGNSA. The whole variable domain, remainder taken from reference TRBV7-2 and TRBJ2-7, is GAGVSQSPSNKVTEKGKDVELRCDPISGHTALYWYRQSLGQGLEFLIYFQGNSAPDKSGLPSDRFSAERTGGSVSTLTIQRTQQEDSAVYLCASSLESSVRAEQYFGPGTRLTVT.

The chain combines TRBV7-2 with TRBJ1-2, with D perhaps TRBD1 (5 bases). There are 17 residues in the CDR3. Trimming shortened V by 2 bases and J by 1 base, and 17 bases separated the two germline ends. Germline V CDR1 and CDR2: SGHTA, FQGNSA. This CDR3 is CASSLTQGAYGNYGYTF. In DNA form, the CDR3 reads TGTGCCAGCAGCTTAACGCAAGGGGCGTACGGTAACTATGGCTACACCTTC.

The J gene is TRBJ1-1, the V gene TRBV27; D remains unclear. The V and J ends lost 4 bases and 4 bases respectively, with 16 bases between them. This CDR3 is 15 amino acids long. The germline gives CDR1 MNHEY, CDR2 SMNVEV (reference sequence). CDR3 nucleotides: TGTGCCAGCAGTTCCCTGGGCTCGGGGAGCACTGAAGCTTTCTTT. Amino acid sequence: CASSSLGSGSTEAFF.

In this sample, this clone turned up once. The chain combines TRBV13 with TRBJ2-1; TRBD1 is a possible D gene (6 bases). From germline, CDR1 is PRHDT and CDR2 FYEKMQ (reference sequence). CDR3 length: 15 residues. The V gene lost 2 bases and the J gene lost 3 bases, with 11 bases spanning the gap. Written as DNA, the CDR3 is TGTGCCAGCAGCTTAAGGGGGATCCGCTACAATGAGCAGTTCTTC. This translates into CASSLRGIRYNEQFF. Combining the CDR3 with reference TRBV13 and TRBJ2-1 gives the whole variable domain AAGVIQSPRHLIKEKRETATLKCYPIPRHDTVYWYQQGPGQDPQFLISFYEKMQSDKGSIPDRFSAQQFSDYHSELNMSSLELGDSALYFCASSLRGIRYNEQFFGPGTRLTVL.

V is TRBV2 and J is TRBJ1-2; possible D gene TRBD1, 5 bases. Looked up from germline, CDR1 is SNHLY and CDR2 is FYNNEI. The V gene lost 6 bases and the J gene lost 4 bases, with 15 bases spanning the gap. The CDR3 spans 14 residues. CDR3 sequence (DNA): TGTGCCAGCAGGGGCGAGGGGTATAGCTATGGCTACACCTTC. Its translation is CASRGEGYSYGYTF.

The chain uses TRBV5-4 and TRBJ2-5, with 11 bases that match TRBD2. V dropped 3 bases and J dropped 6; count of bases not matched to a gene: 7. Germline loops: CDR1 SGHNT, CDR2 YYREEE (reference sequence). This CDR3 comprises 15 residues. CDR3 residues: CASSSVAGGPQTQYF. The CDR3 DNA follows: TGTGCCAGCAGCTCCGTAGCGGGAGGGCCACAGACCCAGTACTTC.